These T cell receptor beta chains were read from a single sample in a study of beta chain features in type 1 diabetes. Generated by immunoSEQ multiplex PCR, the TCRdb table keeps only in-frame clones and is missing some. Among 500,000 to 800,000 clones listed, over 10% were seen once. The sample consisted of naive CD4+ T cells from blood. The receptors derive from a man aged 25-45 years with type 1 diabetes. CDR3s include the opening cysteine and the closing phenylalanine or tryptophan. The D gene is left open where the match is weak. Clone size is not always given. Where it is, it says once, few, many or a class for expanded clones.

J: TRBJ2-2
V: TRBV4-2
D: .
length: 16
size: few
DNA: TGTGCCAGCAGCCAAGATATCGGGAGGAACACCGGGGAGCTGTTTTTT
CDR3: CASSQDIGRNTGELFF

J: TRBJ1-3
V: TRBV14
D: .
length: 15
size: few
DNA: TGTGCCAGCAGCCAGCCGGGGCTTCCTGGAAACACCATATATTTT
CDR3: CASSQPGLPGNTIYF

J: TRBJ1-5
V: TRBV6-5
D: .
length: 13
size: .
DNA: TGTGCCAGCAGTTACGACAGTTATCAGCCCCAGCATTTT
CDR3: CASSYDSYQPQHF

J: TRBJ2-5
V: TRBV2
D: .
length: 15
size: few
DNA: TGTGCCAGCAGCCGGGTGGGGTCGACCGGAGAGACCCAGTACTTC
CDR3: CASSRVGSTGETQYF

J: TRBJ1-6
V: TRBV4-3
D: .
length: 15
size: .
DNA: TGCGCCAGCAGCCAAACGGCAGGGGATAATTCACCCCTCCACTTT
CDR3: CASSQTAGDNSPLHF

J: TRBJ2-4
V: TRBV15
D: .
length: 16
size: few
DNA: TGTGCCACCAGCAGGCAGGGATTCCAACCCAAAAACATTCAGTACTTC
CDR3: CATSRQGFQPKNIQYF

J: TRBJ1-4
V: TRBV18
D: TRBD1
length: 15
size: .
DNA: TGTGCCAGCTCACCACCACAGGGGGCCCATGAAAAACTGTTTTTT
CDR3: CASSPPQGAHEKLFF

J: TRBJ2-5
V: TRBV5-4
D: .
length: 12
size: few
DNA: TGTGCCAGCAAGAAGGGTTTTGGGACCCAGTACTTC
CDR3: CASKKGFGTQYF

J: TRBJ2-1
V: TRBV19
D: TRBD2
length: 15
size: few
DNA: TGTGCCAGTATCCCGACTAGCGGCTCCTACAATGAGCAGTTCTTC
CDR3: CASIPTSGSYNEQFF

J: TRBJ1-3
V: TRBV6-5
D: .
length: 13
size: .
DNA: TGTGCCAGTTATTTGGCCTCTGGAAACACCATATATTTT
CDR3: CASYLASGNTIYF

J: TRBJ2-1
V: TRBV7-2
D: .
length: 15
size: .
DNA: TGTGCCAGCAGCTTAGAACAGGCTTCCTACAATGAGCAGTTCTTC
CDR3: CASSLEQASYNEQFF

J: TRBJ1-1
V: TRBV19
D: .
length: 13
size: few
DNA: TGTGCCAGTTGCGGGACGGCGAACACTGAAGCTTTCTTT
CDR3: CASCGTANTEAFF

J: TRBJ1-2
V: TRBV4-1
D: TRBD1
length: 16
size: .
DNA: TGCGCCAGCAGCCGACAACCAAACAGGGGGAACTATGGCTACACCTTC
CDR3: CASSRQPNRGNYGYTF

J: TRBJ2-1
V: TRBV9
D: .
length: 16
size: .
DNA: TGTGCCAGCAGCGCGGGACGTTCGAGCTCCTACAATGAGCAGTTCTTC
CDR3: CASSAGRSSSYNEQFF

J: TRBJ2-1
V: TRBV7-9
D: TRBD2
length: 15
size: few
DNA: TGTGCCAGCAGCCCCGGGACTAGCGGTAACAATGAGCAGTTCTTC
CDR3: CASSPGTSGNNEQFF

J: TRBJ2-6
V: TRBV28
D: .
length: 14
size: few
DNA: TGTGCCAGCAGTGGCTCCTCTGGGGCCAACGTCCTGACTTTC
CDR3: CASSGSSGANVLTF

J: TRBJ2-5
V: TRBV7-2
D: .
length: 13
size: few
DNA: TGTGCCAGCAGCTTAGTCCTAGCAGAGACCCAGTACTTC
CDR3: CASSLVLAETQYF

J: TRBJ1-5
V: TRBV30
D: TRBD1
length: 16
size: .
DNA: TGTGCCTGGAGCCATACCACAGGGGTAGGAAATCAGCCCCAGCATTTT
CDR3: CAWSHTTGVGNQPQHF

J: TRBJ1-4
V: TRBV7-2
D: .
length: 13
size: .
DNA: TGTGCCAGCAAGACAGGTCATAATGAAAAACTGTTTTTT
CDR3: CASKTGHNEKLFF

J: TRBJ2-1
V: TRBV5-1
D: .
length: 12
size: few
DNA: TGCGCCAGCAGCCAACCGCACAATGAGCAGTTCTTC
CDR3: CASSQPHNEQFF

J: TRBJ2-3
V: TRBV5-1
D: .
length: 15
size: .
DNA: TGCGCCAGCAGCTTGGCGGCAGGAGGAACAGATACGCAGTATTTT
CDR3: CASSLAAGGTDTQYF

J: TRBJ1-5
V: TRBV27
D: .
length: 12
size: few
DNA: TGTGCCAGCTCCGGCAGAGATCAGCCCCAGCATTTT
CDR3: CASSGRDQPQHF

J: TRBJ1-5
V: TRBV28
D: TRBD1
length: 14
size: .
DNA: TGTGCCAGCAGTTCGGGACAGGGAGGACAGCCCCAGCATTTT
CDR3: CASSSGQGGQPQHF

J: TRBJ1-4
V: TRBV27
D: .
length: 16
size: few
DNA: TGTGCCAGCAGTTCCCCCCGGGAGGCGGCCGGGGAAAAACTGTTTTTT
CDR3: CASSSPREAAGEKLFF

J: TRBJ2-3
V: TRBV11-2
D: .
length: 14
size: .
DNA: TGTGCCAGCAGCTTACAGCAAGGGACAGATACGCAGTATTTT
CDR3: CASSLQQGTDTQYF

J: TRBJ2-7
V: TRBV19
D: TRBD1
length: 14
size: few
DNA: TGTGCCAGTAGTATCGGACAGGGTCTGCACGAGCAGTACTTC
CDR3: CASSIGQGLHEQYF

J: TRBJ2-2
V: TRBV7-2
D: .
length: 16
size: .
DNA: TGTGCCAGCAGCCCCCACGGAGGCGGAAACACCGGGGAGCTGTTTTTT
CDR3: CASSPHGGGNTGELFF

J: TRBJ1-2
V: TRBV6-4
D: .
length: 12
size: .
DNA: TGTGCCAGCAGTGACTCTGACTATGGCTACACCTTC
CDR3: CASSDSDYGYTF

J: TRBJ2-2
V: TRBV9
D: .
length: 14
size: few
DNA: TGTGCCAGCAGCGTAGGGGGAGACACCGGGGAGCTGTTTTTT
CDR3: CASSVGGDTGELFF

J: TRBJ2-3
V: TRBV4-3
D: .
length: 13
size: .
DNA: TGCGCCAGCAGCCAAGGGCACTGGGATACGCAGTATTTT
CDR3: CASSQGHWDTQYF